The clone carrying this T cell receptor beta chain was found a few times. Clones were read by immunoSEQ multiplex PCR, and TCRdb kept only the in-frame ones, dropping some. The repertoire has around 140,000 clones, around 87% of them found once; the top ten carry 2% to 2.5%. This sample was included in a study of blood T cell repertoires in COVID-19. Germline-derived CDR1 and CDR2 are LNHDA and SQIVND (reference sequence). J lost 6 bases, V lost 6 bases, and 4 bases had no gene match. There are 12 residues in the CDR3. V and J are TRBV19 and TRBJ1-1, with 7 positions matching TRBD1. The clonotype comes from a man over 45 with active COVID-19. Sequenced material: peripheral blood. The CDR3 sequence is CASSSGTAEAFF. CDR3 nucleotide sequence: TGTGCCAGTAGCTCCGGGACAGCTGAAGCTTTCTTT. Variable domain in full (rest from reference TRBV19 and TRBJ1-1): DGGITQSPKYLFRKEGQNVTLSCEQNLNHDAMYWYRQDPGQGLRLIYYSQIVNDFQKGDIAEGYSVSREKKESFPLTVTSAQKNPTAFYLCASSSGTAEAFFGQGTRLTVV.